Listed below are T cell receptor beta chains from one sample, sequenced in a study of shared clonotypes between healthy human individuals. Only in-frame clones appear in the TCRdb table, and some are missing; sequencing was by immunoSEQ multiplex PCR. The sample has some 300,000 clones; more than 60% are singletons. The sample comprised memory CD4+ T cells sorted from blood. These receptor sequences come from a man aged 25-40 years in good health. CDR3s include the opening cysteine and the closing phenylalanine or tryptophan. The D gene is left open where the match is weak. Clone size appears in some rows only: once, few, many, or a class for an expanded clone.

j_gene,abundance,d_gene,v_gene,CDR3nt,CDR3aa
TRBJ2-2,-,-,TRBV27,TGTGCCAGCAGTTTACGCACCGGGGAGCTGTTTTTT,CASSLRTGELFF
TRBJ1-5,-,TRBD1,TRBV4-2,TGTGCCAGCAGCCCAACAAGGCCCCCTTCTATCGGGACAGGGCCAAGAAATAGCAATCAGCCCCAGCATTTT,CASSPTRPPSIGTGPRNSNQPQHF
TRBJ2-5,-,-,TRBV6-1,TGTGCCAGCAGCAGATCAGGGCTAGAGACCCAGTACTTC,CASSRSGLETQYF
TRBJ2-5,-,-,TRBV5-1,TGCGCCAGCAGGGAGGGGACATCCCCAATGGAGACCCAGTACTTC,CASREGTSPMETQYF
TRBJ2-1,few,-,TRBV19,TGTGCCAGTAGCCCTACGGGAGATCGAGAGCAGTTCTTC,CASSPTGDREQFF
TRBJ2-7,-,TRBD1,TRBV6-1,TGTGCCAGCAGTGCGTCAAGGGACAGGATCACCTACGAGCAGTACTTC,CASSASRDRITYEQYF
TRBJ2-7,-,-,TRBV7-2,TGTGCCAGCAGCTTAGTGGCGGGAACCAGTAACGAGCAGTACTTC,CASSLVAGTSNEQYF
TRBJ2-3,-,-,TRBV5-1,TGCGCCTCGGGCGGGGATGTCACAGATACGCAGTATTTT,CASGGDVTDTQYF
TRBJ2-5,-,-,TRBV2,TGTGCCAGCACAACCTACCAAGAGACCCAGTACTTC,CASTTYQETQYF
TRBJ2-2,-,TRBD2,TRBV5-4,TGTGCCAGCAGCTTGCCCCTAGCGGGAGCAACCGGGGAGCTGTTTTTT,CASSLPLAGATGELFF
TRBJ2-2,-,TRBD2,TRBV30,TGTGCCTGGAGTAGGCTAGCGGGAGGGCCGAACACCGGGGAGCTGTTTTTT,CAWSRLAGGPNTGELFF
TRBJ2-6,few,TRBD1,TRBV6-6,TGTGCCAGCAGTTCGGACAGGGGTTCTGGGGCCAACGTCCTGACTTTC,CASSSDRGSGANVLTF
TRBJ1-5,few,TRBD1,TRBV19,TGTGCCAGTAGTGGGCGACAGGGAAACTTGATTCAGCCCCAGCATTTT,CASSGRQGNLIQPQHF
TRBJ2-5,-,-,TRBV15,TGTGCCACCAGAAGGGGACACCGTGAACAAGAGACCCAGTACTTC,CATRRGHREQETQYF
TRBJ2-5,few,-,TRBV2,TGTGCCAGCATTTCGGGGGAAAGCCAAGAGACCCAGTACTTC,CASISGESQETQYF
TRBJ2-2,many,-,TRBV28,TGTGCCAGCAGTTTAACCTCAGGGAACACCGGGGAGCTGTTTTTT,CASSLTSGNTGELFF
TRBJ2-7,-,-,TRBV18,TGTGCCAGCTCAACCACCGGGGGACCGGAAGGGCAGTACTTC,CASSTTGGPEGQYF
TRBJ2-7,-,-,TRBV2,TGTGCCAGCAGTGAACAGGGTAGAACGGACGAGCAGTACTTC,CASSEQGRTDEQYF
TRBJ2-7,-,TRBD1,TRBV16,TGTGCCAGCAGCCAATCTACAGGGGCGGTCGAGCAGTACTTC,CASSQSTGAVEQYF
TRBJ2-3,-,TRBD2,TRBV6-5,TGTGCCAGCAGACTAGCGGGGAGTCCAGATACGCAGTATTTT,CASRLAGSPDTQYF
TRBJ2-7,-,-,TRBV4-2,TGTGCCAGCAGCCAAGACGGGCATAGCTCCTACGAGCAGTACTTC,CASSQDGHSSYEQYF
TRBJ2-3,-,TRBD2,TRBV19,TGTGCCAGTAGTATAGGAGAGGGTTTACTAGCGGGGGATACGCAGTATTTT,CASSIGEGLLAGDTQYF
TRBJ1-6,-,-,TRBV13,TGTGCCAGCAGCTTAGGAGGGAGGGCACTCAATTCACCCCTCCACTTT,CASSLGGRALNSPLHF
TRBJ1-5,few,TRBD1,TRBV19,TGTGCCAGTAGTAGGGGACAGAGAAATCAGCCCCAGCATTTT,CASSRGQRNQPQHF
TRBJ2-1,-,TRBD1,TRBV29-1,TGCAGCGTTAGGACAGGGGGGGAGCAGTTCTTC,CSVRTGGEQFF
TRBJ1-3,many,TRBD1,TRBV11-1,TGTGCCAGCAGCTTGGGACAGACGAGCTCTGGAAACACCATATATTTT,CASSLGQTSSGNTIYF
TRBJ2-1,-,-,TRBV5-5,TGTGCCAGCAGCTCCCGCGGGATGGGTGTCTCCTACAATGAGCAGTTCTTC,CASSSRGMGVSYNEQFF
TRBJ2-7,-,-,TRBV5-1,TGCGCCAGCAGCTTGGCGTGGGACGGAGGAGACGAGCAGTACTTC,CASSLAWDGGDEQYF
TRBJ2-3,-,-,TRBV4-1,TGCGCCAGCAGCCTGATAGCAGATACGCAGTATTTT,CASSLIADTQYF
TRBJ2-3,few,-,TRBV6-5,TGTGCCAGCAACCTCCGGGACCCCCGCACAGATACGCAGTATTTT,CASNLRDPRTDTQYF
TRBJ2-5,few,TRBD1,TRBV29-1,TGCAGCGTTGACCCTACAGGGGGCGCAGAGACCCAGTACTTC,CSVDPTGGAETQYF
TRBJ2-3,-,-,TRBV5-1,TGCGCCAGCAGCTTGGGGGTGGGAGGAAACCCAAGCACAGATACGCAGTATTTT,CASSLGVGGNPSTDTQYF
TRBJ2-7,-,-,TRBV5-6,TGTGCCAGCAGCCAGGGGGAGGTGCAGTACTTC,CASSQGEVQYF
TRBJ2-5,-,-,TRBV4-3,TGCGCCAGCAGCCAAGATTGGACAGAAGAGACCCAGTACTTC,CASSQDWTEETQYF
TRBJ2-3,-,-,TRBV11-2,TGTGCCAGCAGCTTAGATCTAGGGGGGCGCACAGATACGCAGTATTTT,CASSLDLGGRTDTQYF
TRBJ2-1,-,-,TRBV29-1,TGCAGCGTTGGCTCGTCAGACAGCCAGCAGTTCTTC,CSVGSSDSQQFF
TRBJ1-1,-,TRBD1,TRBV7-2,TGTGCCAGCAGCTTAGGGTTTGCGAGACAGGGTGGTGAAGCTTTCTTT,CASSLGFARQGGEAFF
TRBJ2-5,-,-,TRBV5-1,TGCGCCAGCAGCTTGAGAGGCAGCCGGACACAAGAGACCCAGTACTTC,CASSLRGSRTQETQYF
TRBJ2-3,-,-,TRBV6-1,TGTGCCAGCACCCGCTCCGGACTCGCCACAGATACGCAGTATTTT,CASTRSGLATDTQYF
TRBJ2-5,-,-,TRBV7-2,TGTGCCAGCAGCGACCACCGACAGAACCAAGAGACCCAGTACTTC,CASSDHRQNQETQYF
TRBJ1-1,once,-,TRBV20-1,TGCAGTGCTAGTCCTCGTGCTGAAGCTTTCTTT,CSASPRAEAFF
TRBJ2-7,-,-,TRBV6-1,TGTGCCAGCAGTTACTCGGGGATCGTCTTC,CASSYSGIVF
TRBJ1-2,few,-,TRBV4-3,TGCGCCAGCAGCCAAGACCCTCAGGGACCCTATGGCTACACCTTC,CASSQDPQGPYGYTF
TRBJ1-5,few,-,TRBV6-1,TGTGCCAGCCGGGTTACAGGGTCCAATCAGCCCCAGCATTTT,CASRVTGSNQPQHF
TRBJ2-7,-,-,TRBV28,TGTGCCACCACGGACACCCAGACACACGAGCAGTACTTC,CATTDTQTHEQYF
TRBJ2-1,-,TRBD2,TRBV11-2,TGTGCCAGCGCCGGAGGGACTAGCGGGAGGGCCAAGGGTGAGCAGTTCTTC,CASAGGTSGRAKGEQFF
TRBJ2-4,-,TRBD1,TRBV9,TGTGCCAGCAGCGTAGCCCCAAACAGGGGAGTGGACATTCAGTACTTC,CASSVAPNRGVDIQYF
TRBJ2-7,-,-,TRBV5-1,TGCGCCAGCAGCTTGTCACCACAGGTAGAGGTGCAGTACTTC,CASSLSPQVEVQYF
TRBJ2-2,-,-,TRBV5-4,TGTGCCAGCAGCAGAGAAAGGGAGAACGGGGAGCTGTTTTTT,CASSRERENGELFF
TRBJ2-7,-,-,TRBV18,TGTGCCAGCTCTGGCCGGGGATCCTACGAGCAGTACTTC,CASSGRGSYEQYF